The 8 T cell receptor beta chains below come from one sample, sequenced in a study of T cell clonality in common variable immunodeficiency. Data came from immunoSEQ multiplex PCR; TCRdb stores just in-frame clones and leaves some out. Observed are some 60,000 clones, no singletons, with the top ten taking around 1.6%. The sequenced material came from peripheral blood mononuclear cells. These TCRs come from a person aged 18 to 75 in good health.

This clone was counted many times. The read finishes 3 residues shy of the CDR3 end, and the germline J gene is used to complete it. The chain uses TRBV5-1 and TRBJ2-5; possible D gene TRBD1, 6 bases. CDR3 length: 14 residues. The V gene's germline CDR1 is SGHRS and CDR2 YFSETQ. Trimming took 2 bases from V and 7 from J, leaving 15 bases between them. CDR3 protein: CASSFGQFEGTQYF. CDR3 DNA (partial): TGCGCCAGCAGCTTCGGACAGTTTGAGGGGACC.

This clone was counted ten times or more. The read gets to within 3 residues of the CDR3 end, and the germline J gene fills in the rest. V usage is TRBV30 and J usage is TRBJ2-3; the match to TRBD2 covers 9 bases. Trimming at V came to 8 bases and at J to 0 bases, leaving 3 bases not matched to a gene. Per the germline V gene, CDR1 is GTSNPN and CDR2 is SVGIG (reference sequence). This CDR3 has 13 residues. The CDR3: CARLAASTDTQYF. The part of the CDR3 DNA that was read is TGTGCCAGACTAGCGGCTAGCACAGATACG.

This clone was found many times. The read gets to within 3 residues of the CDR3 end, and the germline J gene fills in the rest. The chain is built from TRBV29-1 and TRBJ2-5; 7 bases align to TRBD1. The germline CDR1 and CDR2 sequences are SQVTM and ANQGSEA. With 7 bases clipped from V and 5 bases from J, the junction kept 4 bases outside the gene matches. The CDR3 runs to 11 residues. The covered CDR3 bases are TGCAGCGCCTACAGGGGTGAGACC. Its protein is CSAYRGET. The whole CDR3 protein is CSAYRGETQYF.

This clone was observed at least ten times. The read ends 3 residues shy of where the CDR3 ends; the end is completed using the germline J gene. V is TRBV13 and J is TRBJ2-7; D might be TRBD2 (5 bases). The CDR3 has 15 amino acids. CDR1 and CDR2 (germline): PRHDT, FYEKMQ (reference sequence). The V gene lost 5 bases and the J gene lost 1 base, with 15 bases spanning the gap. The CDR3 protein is CASSHLPSGSYEQYF. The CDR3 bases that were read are TGTGCCAGCAGCCACCTCCCCAGCGGATCCTACGAG.

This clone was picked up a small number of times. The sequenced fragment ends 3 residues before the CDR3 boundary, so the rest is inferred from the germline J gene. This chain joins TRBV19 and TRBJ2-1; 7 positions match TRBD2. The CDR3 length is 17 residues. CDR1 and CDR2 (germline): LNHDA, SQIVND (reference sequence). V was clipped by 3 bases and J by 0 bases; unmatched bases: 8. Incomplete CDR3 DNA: TGTGCCAGTAGTATCCGAGCGGGGAAGAGCTCCTACAATGAG. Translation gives CASSIRAGKSSYNE. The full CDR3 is CASSIRAGKSSYNEQFF.

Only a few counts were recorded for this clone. The part of the CDR3 DNA that was read is TGTGCCAGCAGCTTGGCGGGAGGGCCTACAGATACG. As protein: CASSLAGGPTDT. The whole CDR3 region reads CASSLAGGPTDTQYF. This chain joins TRBV7-3 and TRBJ2-3; 9 positions agree with TRBD2. The observed sequence ends 3 residues before the CDR3 terminus, with the missing tail filled in from the germline J gene. Germline loops: CDR1 SGHTA, CDR2 FQGTGA. J lost 3 bases, V lost 3 bases, and 4 bases had no gene match. The CDR3 has 15 residues. The variable domain in full, with the rest retrieved from reference TRBV7-3 and TRBJ2-3, is GAGVSQTPSNKVTEKGKYVELRCDPISGHTALYWYRQSLGQGPEFLIYFQGTGAADDSGLPNDRFFAVRPEGSVSTLKIQRTERGDSAVYLCASSLAGGPTDTQYFGPGTRLTVL.

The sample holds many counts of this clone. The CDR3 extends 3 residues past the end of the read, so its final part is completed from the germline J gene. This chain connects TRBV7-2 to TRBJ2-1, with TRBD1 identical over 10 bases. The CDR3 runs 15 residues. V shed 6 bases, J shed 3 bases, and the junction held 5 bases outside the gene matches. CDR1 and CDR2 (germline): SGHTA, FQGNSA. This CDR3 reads CASSFDRGLYNEQFF. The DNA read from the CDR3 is TGTGCCAGCAGTTTCGACAGGGGGCTCTACAATGAG.

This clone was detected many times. CDR3 sequence reads: CAWSLGQKHQPQHF. The part of the CDR3 DNA that was read is TGTGCCTGGAGTCTCGGACAGAAACATCAGCCC. The chain uses TRBV30 and TRBJ1-5, with TRBD1 as a possible D gene (6 bases). The read finishes 3 residues shy of the CDR3 end, and the germline J gene is used to complete it. The V end lost 2 bases, the J end lost 5 bases, and 13 bases lay between the germline ends. CDR1 and CDR2 (germline): GTSNPN, SVGIG (reference sequence). This CDR3 region has 14 residues.